This record concerns one T cell receptor (beta chain) sequence. Its antigen is unknown. Systemic immunosuppression or autoimmune disease history was grounds to exclude patients. The method was immunoSEQ multiplex PCR; TCRdb's version includes in-frame clones alone and lacks a portion of them. This table has roughly 75,000 clones, around 90% appearing once. The entry originates in a study of OX40 agonist ivuxolimab in advanced cancers. As for the study in general: An agonistic anti-OX40 (CD134) antibody, ivuxolimab, was used to treat the patients.

Trimming removed 1 base at V and 4 bases at J, with 14 bases between. The CDR3 spans 15 residues. Per the germline V gene, CDR1 is SGHTA and CDR2 is FQGNSA. Study-wide results and caveats: Also showing low normalized T-cell clonal expansion were some of the nonresponders. There were, on average, more expanded clones in CD8+ T cells than in CD4+.

V and J are TRBV7-2 and TRBJ2-7, with unresolved D. Specimen: CD4+ or CD8+ T cells sorted from blood, collected in a trial of the OX40 agonist ivuxolimab. The clonotype originates from an adult with an advanced solid tumor such as melanoma, head and neck, liver or kidney cancer. Here the CDR3 reads CASSLGTADLYEQYF. The CDR3 coding sequence is TGTGCCAGCAGCTTAGGGACGGCGGATCTATACGAGCAGTACTTC.